These T cell receptor beta chains were read from a single sample in a study of T cells after yellow fever vaccination. TCRdb passed the 5' RACE reads through MiXCR, listing each CDR3 protein once. The sample holds some 340,000 distinct CDR3 sequences, around a tenth seen once. The source was CD4+ T cells sorted from PBMCs, collected 45 days after the yellow fever booster vaccination. Receptor source: a man aged 18-30 years who received the YFV17D yellow fever vaccine. The CDR3 runs from the conserved cysteine through the conserved F or W.

v_gene,j_gene,CDR3aa
TRBV15,TRBJ2-2,CATSRGQDTGELFF
TRBV24-1,TRBJ1-5,CATSADGNQPQHF
TRBV12-5,TRBJ2-3,CASGLVPRGGIIPSTDTQYF
TRBV9,TRBJ2-5,CASSSSSGKQETQYF
TRBV7-6,TRBJ2-1,CASSLDSNSYNEQFF
TRBV7-7,TRBJ2-7,CASSCYLGEQYF
TRBV9,TRBJ1-1,CASSDLTGGTEAFF
TRBV11-2,TRBJ2-1,CASSLEWFRYNEQFF
TRBV5-6,TRBJ1-5,CASSLRQGPQPQHF
TRBV25-1,TRBJ2-3,CASNSGQGATDTQYF
TRBV6-2/TRBV6-3,TRBJ2-1,CASSSHQGGYNEQFF
TRBV4-3,TRBJ2-1,CASSLWTSGLGEQFF
TRBV4-2,TRBJ2-1,CASSQLVAGGLSSYNEQFF
TRBV18,TRBJ1-4,CASSPDRGAYEKLFF
TRBV6-1,TRBJ1-5,CASRDRGSQPQHF
TRBV6-5,TRBJ2-7,CASSYSRGQYEQYF
TRBV20-1,TRBJ1-5,CSARRGARSNQPQHF
TRBV7-2,TRBJ1-2,CASKTGDANYGYTF
TRBV10-3,TRBJ2-7,CAISEGLWDEQYF
TRBV19,TRBJ2-5,CASSSMTSGPRVQETQYF
TRBV11-1,TRBJ2-1,CASSLIPGGEQFF
TRBV7-3,TRBJ2-2,CASRKDGGRGELFF
TRBV3-1,TRBJ2-3,CASSQAGATQYF
TRBV5-8,TRBJ2-2,CASSFFSGGLLSNTGELFF
TRBV5-1,TRBJ1-5,CASSLMGGLNQPQHF
TRBV6-2/TRBV6-3,TRBJ1-5,CASRDRINQPQHF
TRBV5-1,TRBJ2-5,CASSLMLGGQETQYF
TRBV20-1,TRBJ2-3,CSARGRWESTDTQYF
TRBV12-3/TRBV12-4,TRBJ2-3,CASSYLTDTQYF
TRBV24-1,TRBJ2-5,CATSDHRVNQETQYF
TRBV6-5,TRBJ2-3,CASSGLAGDLRTDTQYF
TRBV11-3,TRBJ2-2,CASSGGLADGELFF
TRBV7-2,TRBJ2-3,CASSFRGGVLDTQYF
TRBV20-1,TRBJ2-1,CSASTRTSGYNEQFF
TRBV20-1,TRBJ2-4,CSARVGGAQGNIQYF
TRBV5-1,TRBJ2-1,CASSLGLVDNEQFF
TRBV7-8,TRBJ1-5,CASSLTGQPQHF
TRBV2,TRBJ2-3,CASSETTDTQYF
TRBV20-1,TRBJ1-2,CSARAQGLNYGYTF
TRBV18,TRBJ1-2,CASSPPGTGGGNYGYTF
TRBV12-3/TRBV12-4,TRBJ2-1,CASSLPGSYNEQFF
TRBV5-4,TRBJ2-5,CASSLISGVGGETQYF